These 4 T cell receptor beta chains were all obtained from the same sample, sequenced in a study of cytotoxic CD8 clonotypes in ibrutinib-treated CLL (dated by TCRdb to the early 2020s). Sample time point, as interpreted from the label and publication: 12 months on ibrutinib. Library construction relied on the immunoSEQ multiplex PCR assay. Held by TCRdb, this immuneACCESS table contains in-frame sequences only and omits some clones. Under half of the omission traces to an unresolved V gene where checked; the cause of the rest is unknown. The sample table holds some 140,000 clones, of which 91% were seen once. Clones ranked in the top ten supply 10% to 14% of the sample. The starting material was PBMCs, obtained after 12 months of ibrutinib treatment. These receptor sequences come from a human donor with chronic lymphocytic leukemia.

This clone was recorded once. CDR3 bases: TGTGCCAGCAGCTACCGGGACAGACACTACGAGCAGTACTTC. It translates to CASSYRDRHYEQYF. This chain joins TRBV5-8 and TRBJ2-7, with 7 bases fitting TRBD1. Germline CDR1 is SGHTS and CDR2 is YDEGEE. Unmatched junction bases numbered 6, after V lost 3 bases and J lost 3 bases. This CDR3 is 14 amino acids long.

This clone was observed a few times. Other DNA sequences within the sample encode an identical CDR3. V and J are TRBV5-1 and TRBJ2-7; D is ambiguous. The germline gives CDR1 SGHRS, CDR2 YFSETQ. Trimming removed 0 bases from V and 4 bases from J, with 2 bases in between. The CDR3 spans 11 residues. This CDR3 is CASSLGYEQYF. CDR3 bases: TGCGCCAGCAGCTTGGGTTACGAGCAGTACTTC. Using reference TRBV5-1 and TRBJ2-7 for the parts outside the CDR3, the full variable domain is KAGVTQTPRYLIKTRGQQVTLSCSPISGHRSVSWYQQTPGQGLQFLFEYFSETQRNKGNFPGRFSGRQFSNSRSEMNVSTLELGDSALYLCASSLGYEQYFGPGTRLTVT.

The chain carries TRBV29-1 and TRBJ2-1; D gene uncertain. In germline, CDR1 is SQVTM, CDR2 ANQGSEA. The CDR3 length is 12 residues. The V end lost 1 base, the J end lost 8 bases, and 9 bases lay between the germline ends. CDR3 loop: CSVEAGDYEQFF. The CDR3 DNA reads as TGCAGCGTTGAAGCTGGAGATTATGAGCAGTTCTTC.

V usage is TRBV14 and J usage is TRBJ2-3; D gene unclear. CDR1 SGHDN and CDR2 FVKESK come from the germline V gene. CDR3 length: 15 residues. V was pared by 2 bases and J by 2 bases, with 11 bases between. CDR3 nucleotides: TGTGCCAGCAGCCAATCTCGTCAGTCCACAGATACGCAGTATTTT. Encoded protein: CASSQSRQSTDTQYF. Full variable domain (remainder filled in from reference TRBV14 and TRBJ2-3): EAGVTQFPSHSVIEKGQTVTLRCDPISGHDNLYWYRRVMGKEIKFLLHFVKESKQDESGMPNNRFLAERTGGTYSTLKVQPAELEDSGVYFCASSQSRQSTDTQYFGPGTRLTVL.